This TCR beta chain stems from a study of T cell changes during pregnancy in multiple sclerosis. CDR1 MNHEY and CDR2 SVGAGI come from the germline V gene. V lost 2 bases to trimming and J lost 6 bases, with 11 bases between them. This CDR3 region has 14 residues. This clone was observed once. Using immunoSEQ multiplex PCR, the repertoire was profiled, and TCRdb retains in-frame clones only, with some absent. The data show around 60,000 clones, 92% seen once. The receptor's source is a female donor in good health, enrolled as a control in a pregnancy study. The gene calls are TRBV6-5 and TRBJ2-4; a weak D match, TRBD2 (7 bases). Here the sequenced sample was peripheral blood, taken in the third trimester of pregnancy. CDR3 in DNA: TGTGCCAGCAGTTACCGGGGGGCTCTAAACATTCAGTACTTC. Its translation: CASSYRGALNIQYF.